The rows below give T cell receptor beta chains drawn from one sample of a study of blood T cell repertoires in COVID-19. The data were produced by immunoSEQ multiplex PCR, yet TCRdb's version contains in-frame clones alone and is incomplete. This sample has about 120,000 clones; 80% to 90% occur once, and the top ten carry 9% to 13%. The sequenced sample consisted of peripheral blood. These receptors all come from a human donor in a cohort sampled during active COVID-19. CDR3s leave out the opening cysteine and the closing phenylalanine or tryptophan.

TRBV28,TRBJ1-5,ASSPYGQGGQPQH
TRBV10-1,TRBJ2-1,ASSPGGYNEQF
TRBV5-1,TRBJ1-6,ASSLNGQGDSYNSPLH
TRBV3-1/TRBV3-2,TRBJ2-1,ASSPTGTSGGAHNEQF
TRBV11-2,TRBJ1-3,ASSLVRGGAGNTIY
TRBV18,TRBJ1-5,ASSPGAGQPQH
TRBV28,TRBJ1-6,ASSLGQGSSPLH
TRBV25-1,TRBJ1-3,ASSVSSGNTIY
TRBV4-1,TRBJ1-1,ASSQVGTGGTEAF
TRBV5-1,TRBJ2-7,ASSLGLAGSYEQY
TRBV19,TRBJ2-1,ASSPSGLVDEQF
TRBV11-2,TRBJ2-7,ASSFQGQGLEQY
TRBV19,TRBJ2-3,ASSILSRGLHSTDTQY
TRBV12-3/TRBV12-4,TRBJ1-3,ASRLQENTIY
TRBV2,TRBJ2-1,ASNRGLAGVNEQF
TRBV23-1,TRBJ2-1,AELLKNGSYNEQF
TRBV6-5,TRBJ1-4,ASSYSYRDGEKLF
TRBV19,TRBJ2-1,ASSPSNSANSF
TRBV5-6,TRBJ1-1,ASTPGGGRTEAF
TRBV19,TRBJ2-2,ASRDTYNTGELF
TRBV19,TRBJ2-1,ASSIAGSGGAYNEQF
TRBV10-3,TRBJ2-3,AISVRGGAIPDTQY
TRBV6-1,TRBJ2-7,ASSEGWTGTYEQY
TRBV9,TRBJ2-2,ASSVDRGAGELF
TRBV7-8,TRBJ2-1,ASSPQGPGPGVNEQF
TRBV4-2,TRBJ1-5,ASSLRTGGGNQPQH
TRBV6-5,TRBJ1-5,ASTPTGAPNQPQH
TRBV28,TRBJ1-1,ASSPGGSYTEAF
TRBV19,TRBJ2-3,ASSKTRGDTQY
TRBV4-3,TRBJ1-4,ASSQQGALNEKLF
TRBV28,TRBJ2-7,ASSFDREAYEQY
TRBV11-2,TRBJ2-7,ASSPPGSYEQY
TRBV19,TRBJ1-2,ASSRQGDYGYT
TRBV5-1,TRBJ2-7,ASSKGTEAYEQY
TRBV19,TRBJ1-5,ASSYSRAGGNQPQH
TRBV4-1,TRBJ2-2,ASSPGTLLGGELF
TRBV7-8,TRBJ1-5,ASSSGTGGTNQPQH
TRBV19,TRBJ2-3,ASSMVGPDTQY
TRBV6-5,TRBJ2-7,ASSQGGTGYEQY
TRBV7-9,TRBJ2-3,AGEGGVDTQY
TRBV19,TRBJ2-5,ASSPDHRGGQETQY
TRBV3-1/TRBV3-2,TRBJ1-6,ASSQDRLTTSGSPLH